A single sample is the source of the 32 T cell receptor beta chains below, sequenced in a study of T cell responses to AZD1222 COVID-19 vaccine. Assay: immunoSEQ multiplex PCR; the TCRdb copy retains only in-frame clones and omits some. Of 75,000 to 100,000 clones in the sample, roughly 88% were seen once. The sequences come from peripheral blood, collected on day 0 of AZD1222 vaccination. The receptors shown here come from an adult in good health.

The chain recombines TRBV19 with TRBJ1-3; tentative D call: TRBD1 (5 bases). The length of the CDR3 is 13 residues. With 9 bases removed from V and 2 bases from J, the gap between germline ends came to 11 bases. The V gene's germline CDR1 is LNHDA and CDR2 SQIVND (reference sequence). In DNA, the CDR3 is TGTGCCAGCAGGGTTAAAGCTGGAAACACCATATATTTT. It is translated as CASRVKAGNTIYF.

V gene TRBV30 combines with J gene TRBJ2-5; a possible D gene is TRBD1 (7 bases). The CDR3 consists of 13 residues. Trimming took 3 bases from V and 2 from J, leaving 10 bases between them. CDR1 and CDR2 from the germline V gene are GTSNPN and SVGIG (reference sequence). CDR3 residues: CAWSRGVQETQYF. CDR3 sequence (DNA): TGTGCCTGGAGCAGGGGGGTACAAGAGACCCAGTACTTC.

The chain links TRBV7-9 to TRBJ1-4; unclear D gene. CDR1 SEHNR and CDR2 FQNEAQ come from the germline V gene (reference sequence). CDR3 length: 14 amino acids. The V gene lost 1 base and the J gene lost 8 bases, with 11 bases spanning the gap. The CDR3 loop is CASSLVGLGEKLFF. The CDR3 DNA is TGTGCCAGCAGCTTAGTAGGGCTCGGGGAAAAACTGTTTTTT.

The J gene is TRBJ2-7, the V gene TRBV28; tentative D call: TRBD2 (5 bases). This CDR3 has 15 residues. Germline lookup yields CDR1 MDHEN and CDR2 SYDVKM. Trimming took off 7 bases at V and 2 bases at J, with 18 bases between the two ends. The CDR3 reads CASTPGVTPTYEQYF. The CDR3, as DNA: TGTGCCAGCACTCCCGGGGTAACCCCCACCTACGAGCAGTACTTC.

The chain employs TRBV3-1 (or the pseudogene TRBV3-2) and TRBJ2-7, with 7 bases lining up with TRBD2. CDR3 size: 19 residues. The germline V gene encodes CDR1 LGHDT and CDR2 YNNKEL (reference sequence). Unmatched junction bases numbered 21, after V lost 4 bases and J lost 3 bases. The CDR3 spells CASSPWGGLSGNVIYEQYF. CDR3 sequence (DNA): TGTGCCAGCAGCCCCTGGGGGGGGTTGAGCGGGAACGTGATCTACGAGCAGTACTTC.

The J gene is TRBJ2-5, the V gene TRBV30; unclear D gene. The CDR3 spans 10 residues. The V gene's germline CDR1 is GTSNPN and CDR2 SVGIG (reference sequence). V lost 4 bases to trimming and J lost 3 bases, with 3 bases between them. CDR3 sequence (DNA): TGTGCCTGGAAGAAAGAGACCCAGTACTTC. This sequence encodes CAWKKETQYF.

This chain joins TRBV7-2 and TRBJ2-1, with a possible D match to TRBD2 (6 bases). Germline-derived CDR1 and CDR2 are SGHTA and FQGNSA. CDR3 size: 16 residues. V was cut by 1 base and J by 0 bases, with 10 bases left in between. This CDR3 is CASSLVGGSSYNEQFF. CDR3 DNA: TGTGCCAGCAGCTTAGTCGGGGGTAGCTCCTACAATGAGCAGTTCTTC. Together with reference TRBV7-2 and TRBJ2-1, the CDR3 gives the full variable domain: GAGVSQSPSNKVTEKGKDVELRCDPISGHTALYWYRQSLGQGLEFLIYFQGNSAPDKSGLPSDRFSAERTGGSVSTLTIQRTQQEDSAVYLCASSLVGGSSYNEQFFGPGTRLTVL.

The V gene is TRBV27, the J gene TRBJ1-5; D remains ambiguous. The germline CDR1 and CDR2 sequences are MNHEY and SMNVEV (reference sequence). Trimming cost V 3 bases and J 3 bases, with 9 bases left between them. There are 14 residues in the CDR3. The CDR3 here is CASSLGPVNQPQHF. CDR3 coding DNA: TGTGCCAGCAGTTTGGGCCCAGTCAATCAGCCCCAGCATTTT.

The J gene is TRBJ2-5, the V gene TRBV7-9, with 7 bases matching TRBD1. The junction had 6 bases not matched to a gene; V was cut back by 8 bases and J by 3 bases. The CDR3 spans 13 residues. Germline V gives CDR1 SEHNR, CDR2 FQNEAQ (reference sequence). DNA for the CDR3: TGTGCCAGCTGCCCAGGGGGTAAAGAGACCCAGTACTTC. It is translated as CASCPGGKETQYF.

The CDR3 coding sequence is TGTGCCAGCAGCCCATTGACCTACGAGCAGTACTTC. It yields the protein CASSPLTYEQYF. The chain links TRBV7-2 to TRBJ2-7, with unresolved D. This CDR3 is built from 12 residues. CDR1 and CDR2 from the germline V gene are SGHTA and FQGNSA. V was trimmed by 5 bases and J by 2 bases, leaving 7 bases between them.

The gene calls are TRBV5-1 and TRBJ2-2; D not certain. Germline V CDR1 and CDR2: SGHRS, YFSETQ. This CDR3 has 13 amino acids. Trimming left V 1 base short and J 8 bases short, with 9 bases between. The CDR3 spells CASSLTLEGELFF. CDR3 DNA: TGCGCCAGCAGCTTGACTCTTGAGGGGGAGCTGTTTTTT.

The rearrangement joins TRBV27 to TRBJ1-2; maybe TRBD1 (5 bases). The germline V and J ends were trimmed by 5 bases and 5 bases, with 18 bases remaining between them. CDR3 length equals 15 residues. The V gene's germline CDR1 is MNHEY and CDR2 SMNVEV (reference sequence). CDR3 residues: CASSATGLHGYGYTF. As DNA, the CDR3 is TGTGCCAGCAGTGCGACGGGACTTCATGGGTATGGCTACACCTTC.

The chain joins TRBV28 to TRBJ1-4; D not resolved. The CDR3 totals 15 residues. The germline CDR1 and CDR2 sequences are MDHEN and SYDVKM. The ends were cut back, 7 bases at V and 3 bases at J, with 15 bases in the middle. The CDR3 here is CASTQIQIANEKLFF. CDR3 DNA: TGTGCCAGCACCCAAATACAGATAGCTAATGAAAAACTGTTTTTT.

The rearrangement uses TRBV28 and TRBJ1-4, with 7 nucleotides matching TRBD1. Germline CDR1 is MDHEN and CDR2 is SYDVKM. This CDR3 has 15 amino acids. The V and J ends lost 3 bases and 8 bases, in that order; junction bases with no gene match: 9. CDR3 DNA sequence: TGTGCCAGCAGTTTGCAGGGACAGTCCAACGAAAAACTGTTTTTT. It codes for CASSLQGQSNEKLFF. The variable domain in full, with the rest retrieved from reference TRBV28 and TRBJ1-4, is DVKVTQSSRYLVKRTGEKVFLECVQDMDHENMFWYRQDPGLGLRLIYFSYDVKMKEKGDIPEGYSVSREKKERFSLILESASTNQTSMYLCASSLQGQSNEKLFFGSGTQLSVL.

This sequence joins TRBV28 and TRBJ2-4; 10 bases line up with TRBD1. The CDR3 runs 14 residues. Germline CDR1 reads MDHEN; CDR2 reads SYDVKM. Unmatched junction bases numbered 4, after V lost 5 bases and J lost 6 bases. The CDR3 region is CASSPRDRGNIQYF. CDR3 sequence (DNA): TGTGCCAGCAGTCCCCGGGACAGGGGAAACATTCAGTACTTC.

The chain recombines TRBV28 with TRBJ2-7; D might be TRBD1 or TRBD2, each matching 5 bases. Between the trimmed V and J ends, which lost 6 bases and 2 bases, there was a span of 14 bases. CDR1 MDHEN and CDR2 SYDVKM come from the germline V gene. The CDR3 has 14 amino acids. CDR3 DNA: TGTGCCAGCAGCCCCGGGGACCGAACCTACGAGCAGTACTTC. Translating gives CASSPGDRTYEQYF.

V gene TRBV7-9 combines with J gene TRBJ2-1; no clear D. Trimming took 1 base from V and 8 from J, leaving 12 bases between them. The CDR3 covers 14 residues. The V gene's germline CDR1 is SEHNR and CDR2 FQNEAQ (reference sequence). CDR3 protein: CASSLGLRIDEQFF. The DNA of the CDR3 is TGTGCCAGCAGCTTAGGACTCCGCATCGATGAGCAGTTCTTC.

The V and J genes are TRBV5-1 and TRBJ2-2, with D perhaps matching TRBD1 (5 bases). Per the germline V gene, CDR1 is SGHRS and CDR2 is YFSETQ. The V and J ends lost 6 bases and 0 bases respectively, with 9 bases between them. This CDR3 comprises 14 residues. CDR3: CASTSGTNTGELFF. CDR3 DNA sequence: TGCGCCAGCACTTCAGGGACGAACACCGGGGAGCTGTTTTTT.

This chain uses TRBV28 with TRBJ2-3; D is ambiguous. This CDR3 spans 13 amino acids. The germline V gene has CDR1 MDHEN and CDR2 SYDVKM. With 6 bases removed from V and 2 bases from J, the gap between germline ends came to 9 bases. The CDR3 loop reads CASRAAPTDTQYF. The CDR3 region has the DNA TGTGCCAGCAGGGCGGCACCCACAGATACGCAGTATTTT.

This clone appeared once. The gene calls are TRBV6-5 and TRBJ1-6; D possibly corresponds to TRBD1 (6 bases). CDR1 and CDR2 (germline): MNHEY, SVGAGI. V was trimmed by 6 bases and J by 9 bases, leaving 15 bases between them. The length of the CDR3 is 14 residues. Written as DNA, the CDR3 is TGTGCCAGCAGGTCCACGAGGGGGAGTTCACCCCTCCACTTT. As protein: CASRSTRGSSPLHF.

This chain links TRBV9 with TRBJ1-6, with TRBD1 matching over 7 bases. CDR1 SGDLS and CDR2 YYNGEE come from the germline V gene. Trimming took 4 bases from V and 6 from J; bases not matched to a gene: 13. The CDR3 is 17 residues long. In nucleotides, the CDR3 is TGTGCCAGCAGCCCTAGAGGGACGGGGACAGTTAATTCACCCCTCCACTTT. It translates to CASSPRGTGTVNSPLHF.

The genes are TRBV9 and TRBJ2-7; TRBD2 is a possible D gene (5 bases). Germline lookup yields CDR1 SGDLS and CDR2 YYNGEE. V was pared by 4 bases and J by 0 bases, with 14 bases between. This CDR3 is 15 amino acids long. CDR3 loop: CASSPKMGSSYEQYF. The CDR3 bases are TGTGCCAGCAGCCCAAAGATGGGGAGCTCCTACGAGCAGTACTTC.

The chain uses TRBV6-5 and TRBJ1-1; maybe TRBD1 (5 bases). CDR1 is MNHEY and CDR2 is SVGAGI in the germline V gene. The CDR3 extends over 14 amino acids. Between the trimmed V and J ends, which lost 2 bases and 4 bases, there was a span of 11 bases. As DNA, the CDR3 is TGTGCCAGCAGTTACGGGCATGGGGCCACTGAAGCTTTCTTT. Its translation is CASSYGHGATEAFF.

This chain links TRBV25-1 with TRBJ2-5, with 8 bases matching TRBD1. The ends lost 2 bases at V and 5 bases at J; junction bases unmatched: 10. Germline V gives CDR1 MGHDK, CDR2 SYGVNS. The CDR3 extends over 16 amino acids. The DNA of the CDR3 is TGTGCCAGCAGTGAACTACAGGGGGGTGGGCTGGAGACCCAGTACTTC. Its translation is CASSELQGGGLETQYF.

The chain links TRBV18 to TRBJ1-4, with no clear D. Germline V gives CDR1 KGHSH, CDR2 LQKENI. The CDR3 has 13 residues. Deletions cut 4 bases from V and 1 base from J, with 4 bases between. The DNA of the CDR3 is TGTGCCAGCTCACGGGGAACTAATGAAAAACTGTTTTTT. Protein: CASSRGTNEKLFF.

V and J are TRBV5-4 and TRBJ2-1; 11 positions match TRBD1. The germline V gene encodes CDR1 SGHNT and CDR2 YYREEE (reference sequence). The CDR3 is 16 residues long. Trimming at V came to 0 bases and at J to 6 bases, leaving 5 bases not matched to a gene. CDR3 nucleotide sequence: TGTGCCAGCAGCTTGGGCTTGGGACAGGGGGTCAATGAGCAGTTCTTC. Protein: CASSLGLGQGVNEQFF.

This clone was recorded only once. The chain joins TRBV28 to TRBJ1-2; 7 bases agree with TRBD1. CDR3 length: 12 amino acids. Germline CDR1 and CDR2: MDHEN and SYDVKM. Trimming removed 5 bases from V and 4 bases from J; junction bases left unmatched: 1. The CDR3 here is CASSRQGYGYTF. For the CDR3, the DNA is TGTGCCAGCAGTAGACAGGGCTATGGCTACACCTTC.

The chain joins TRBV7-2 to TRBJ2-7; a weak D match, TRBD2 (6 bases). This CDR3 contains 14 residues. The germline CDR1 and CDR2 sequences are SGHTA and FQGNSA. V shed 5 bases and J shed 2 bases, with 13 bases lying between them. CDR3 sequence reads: CASSGGRNTYEQYF. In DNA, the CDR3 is TGTGCCAGCAGCGGAGGGAGGAACACCTACGAGCAGTACTTC.

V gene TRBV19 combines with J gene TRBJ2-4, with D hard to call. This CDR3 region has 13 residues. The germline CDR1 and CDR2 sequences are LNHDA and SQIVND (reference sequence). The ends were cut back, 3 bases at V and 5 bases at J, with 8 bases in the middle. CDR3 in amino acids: CASSINLENIQYF. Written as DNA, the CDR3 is TGTGCCAGTAGTATTAATTTAGAAAACATTCAGTACTTC. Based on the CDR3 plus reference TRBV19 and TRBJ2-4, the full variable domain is DGGITQSPKYLFRKEGQNVTLSCEQNLNHDAMYWYRQDPGQGLRLIYYSQIVNDFQKGDIAEGYSVSREKKESFPLTVTSAQKNPTAFYLCASSINLENIQYFGAGTRLSVL.

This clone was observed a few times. The CDR3 sequence: CASRRLARPYEQYF. CDR3 in DNA: TGTGCCAGCAGGAGGCTAGCTCGCCCCTACGAGCAGTACTTC. The chain uses TRBV6-5 and TRBJ2-7; tentative D call: TRBD2 (5 bases). The germline CDR1 and CDR2 sequences are MNHEY and SVGAGI. The germline V and J ends were trimmed by 6 bases and 2 bases, with 14 bases remaining between them. This CDR3 is 14 amino acids long.

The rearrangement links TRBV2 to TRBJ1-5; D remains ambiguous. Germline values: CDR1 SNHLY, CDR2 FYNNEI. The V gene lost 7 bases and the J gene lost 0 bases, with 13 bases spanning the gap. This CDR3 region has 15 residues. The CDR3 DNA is TGTGCCAGCAAGGTAGAAGATTATAGCAATCAGCCCCAGCATTTT. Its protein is CASKVEDYSNQPQHF.

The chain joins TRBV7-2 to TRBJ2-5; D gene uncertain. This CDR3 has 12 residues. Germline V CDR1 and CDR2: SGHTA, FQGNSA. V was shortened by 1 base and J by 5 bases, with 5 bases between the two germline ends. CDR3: CASSLDGETQYF. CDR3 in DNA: TGTGCCAGCAGCTTAGACGGGGAGACCCAGTACTTC.